These 16 T cell receptor beta chains originate from one sample sequenced in a study of cytomegalovirus exposure and HLA in healthy donors. The primer mix had 60 Vbeta and 13 Jbeta primers. Using immunoSEQ multiplex PCR, the repertoire was profiled, and TCRdb retains in-frame clones only, with some absent. The table records 120,000 to 150,000 clones, about 72% of them present only once. Source material: PBMCs. The source of these receptors is a man aged 60 to 75 in good health and CMV-seronegative.

The rearrangement links TRBV4-2 to TRBJ1-2; D is unclear. In germline, CDR1 is LGHNA, CDR2 YNFKEQ. Between the trimmed V and J ends, which lost 0 bases and 7 bases, there was a span of 12 bases. The CDR3 sequence is 14 residues long. CDR3 nucleotides: TGTGCCAGCAGCCAAGAAGTGGGTCGGGGTGGCTACACCTTC. Encoded protein: CASSQEVGRGGYTF.

This chain joins TRBV25-1 and TRBJ2-2, with 9 bases fitting TRBD1. Germline-derived CDR1 and CDR2 are MGHDK and SYGVNS. V was pared by 4 bases and J by 3 bases, with 6 bases of the junction left unmatched. This CDR3 spans 16 amino acids. The CDR3 protein is CASSGDRADYTGELFF. CDR3 DNA sequence: TGTGCCAGCAGTGGGGACAGGGCGGATTACACCGGGGAGCTGTTTTTT.

This clone occurred a few times. The V and J genes are TRBV19 and TRBJ1-1; 9 bases map to TRBD1. V shed 4 bases, J shed 5 bases, and the junction held 5 bases outside the gene matches. CDR1 is LNHDA, CDR2 SQIVND, per germline (reference sequence). The CDR3 runs 14 residues. CDR3: CASSTDRGLTEAFF. The DNA of the CDR3 is TGTGCCAGTAGTACGGACAGGGGTCTGACTGAAGCTTTCTTT.

V is TRBV28 and J is TRBJ2-7; D is ambiguous. V lost 6 bases and J 1 base, leaving 13 bases between the germline ends. Germline V gives CDR1 MDHEN, CDR2 SYDVKM. The CDR3 consists of 14 residues. For the CDR3, the DNA is TGTGCCAGCAGCCCACCCTCACGGTCCTACGAGCAGTACTTC. Translated, it gives CASSPPSRSYEQYF.

The rearrangement links TRBV5-1 to TRBJ2-2; D gene uncertain. Trimming pared 4 bases from V and 5 bases from J, leaving 9 bases between. Looked up from germline, CDR1 is SGHRS and CDR2 is YFSETQ. The CDR3 consists of 13 residues. The CDR3 here is CASSPSPTGELFF. CDR3 DNA sequence: TGCGCCAGCAGCCCTAGTCCTACCGGGGAGCTGTTTTTT.

The chain combines TRBV27 with TRBJ2-7, with 7 bases that match TRBD2. Germline-derived CDR1 and CDR2 are MNHEY and SMNVEV (reference sequence). The CDR3 is made up of 16 amino acids. The V segment lost 6 bases and the J segment 0 bases; nucleotides outside the gene matches: 11. The CDR3 loop reads CASRTESGGSSYEQYF. The CDR3 DNA reads TGTGCCAGCAGAACAGAATCCGGGGGGAGCTCCTACGAGCAGTACTTC.

V and J are TRBV10-2 and TRBJ1-6; tentative D call: TRBD1 (6 bases). CDR1 WSHSY and CDR2 SAAADI come from the germline V gene. CDR3 size: 15 residues. Trimming took 4 bases from V and 4 from J, leaving 11 bases between them. CDR3 residues: CASSVGAGYNSPLHF. The CDR3 DNA reads TGCGCCAGCAGTGTGGGGGCTGGATATAATTCACCCCTCCACTTT.

The count of this clone is one. V usage is TRBV5-1 and J usage is TRBJ2-1; no clear D gene. V was cut by 0 bases and J by 0 bases, with 7 bases left in between. The germline CDR1 and CDR2 sequences are SGHRS and YFSETQ. CDR3 length: 15 amino acids. CDR3 region: CASSLVSSSYNEQFF. The CDR3 region has the DNA TGCGCCAGCAGCTTGGTTAGTTCCTCCTACAATGAGCAGTTCTTC.

The chain uses TRBV6-1 and TRBJ2-7; D not resolved. Trimming stripped 1 base from V and 1 base from J, with 5 bases between. Germline CDR1 reads MNHNS; CDR2 reads SASEGT. This CDR3 has 13 residues. CDR3 region: CASSEGPSYEQYF. DNA of the CDR3: TGTGCCAGCAGTGAAGGGCCGTCCTACGAGCAGTACTTC.

The chain employs TRBV7-9 and TRBJ1-3, with no clear D. Germline assignment: CDR1 SEHNR and CDR2 FQNEAQ (reference sequence). There are 14 residues in the CDR3. The V gene lost 6 bases and the J gene lost 0 bases, with 9 bases spanning the gap. In nucleotides, the CDR3 is TGTGCCAGCAGTGGGGAGGGCTCTGGAAACACCATATATTTT. Residues: CASSGEGSGNTIYF.

This clone appeared a single time. The chain uses TRBV4-1 and TRBJ2-7, with D possibly matching TRBD1 (6 bases). With 4 bases removed from V and 2 bases from J, the gap between germline ends came to 18 bases. The CDR3 consists of 16 residues. CDR1 MGHRA and CDR2 YSYEKL come from the germline V gene. The CDR3, as DNA: TGCGCCAGCAGCCCCCTGTCCCGGGACAATACCTACGAGCAGTACTTC. It codes for CASSPLSRDNTYEQYF.

The chain joins TRBV11-1 to TRBJ2-1; 11 positions match TRBD2. There are 15 residues in the CDR3. Germline V gives CDR1 SGHAT, CDR2 FQDESV (reference sequence). Trimming at V came to 4 bases and at J to 4 bases, leaving 3 bases not matched to a gene. DNA for the CDR3: TGTGCCAGCAGCTGGACTAGCGGGCGATACAATGAGCAGTTCTTC. It is translated as CASSWTSGRYNEQFF.

V and J are TRBV4-3 and TRBJ2-7; a possible D gene is TRBD2 (6 bases). Germline loops: CDR1 LGHNA, CDR2 YSLEER. V was shortened by 0 bases and J by 3 bases, with 12 bases between the two germline ends. This CDR3 spans 15 amino acids. DNA for the CDR3: TGCGCCAGCAGCCAAGAAAGAGGGCGGGGCTACGAGCAGTACTTC. Translated, it gives CASSQERGRGYEQYF.

This chain joins TRBV29-1 and TRBJ1-1; tentatively, D is TRBD1 (6 bases). V lost 4 bases, J lost 4 bases, and 10 bases lay in between. The CDR3 extends over 12 amino acids. Germline V gene lookup returns CDR1 SQVTM and CDR2 ANQGSEA. This CDR3 is CSVVSGVTEAFF. For the CDR3, the DNA is TGCAGCGTTGTGTCAGGGGTCACTGAAGCTTTCTTT. The whole variable domain, filled in from reference TRBV29-1 and TRBJ1-1, reads SAVISQKPSRDICQRGTSLTIQCQVDSQVTMMFWYRQQPGQSLTLIATANQGSEATYESGFVIDKFPISRPNLTFSTLTVSNMSPEDSSIYLCSVVSGVTEAFFGQGTRLTVV.

The count of this clone is one. The chain is built from TRBV30 and TRBJ2-1, with 12 bases identical to TRBD2. Germline V CDR1 and CDR2: GTSNPN, SVGIG (reference sequence). The ends lost 2 bases at V and 5 bases at J; junction bases unmatched: 10. The CDR3 spans 17 residues. Written as DNA, the CDR3 is TGTGCCTGGAGTACTCCAGTTCGGACTAGCGGGAACAATGAGCAGTTCTTC. It yields the protein CAWSTPVRTSGNNEQFF.

This chain joins TRBV29-1 and TRBJ2-1, with 7 bases matching TRBD2. With 4 bases clipped from V and 4 bases from J, the junction kept 7 bases outside the gene matches. The CDR3 is 14 amino acids. The germline gives CDR1 SQVTM, CDR2 ANQGSEA. The CDR3 region is CSVVRVGGYNEQFF. The CDR3 coding sequence is TGCAGCGTTGTCCGCGTGGGGGGGTACAATGAGCAGTTCTTC.